The present entry profiles one T cell receptor beta chain with its context. The data stem from a study of blood T cell repertoires in COVID-19. This CDR3 contains 13 residues. Trimming pared 2 bases from V and 3 bases from J, leaving 7 bases between. Germline V gene sequence: CDR1 KGHSH, CDR2 LQKENI. Sequenced by immunoSEQ multiplex PCR; TCRdb stores in-frame clones only, minus some. Among over 250,000 clones listed, under 90% were seen once. The chain is built from TRBV18 and TRBJ1-1, with D possibly TRBD1 on 5 matching bases. The sequenced material came from peripheral blood. The TCR originated in a man aged 50-59 years with acute or convalescent COVID-19. CDR3 sequence: CASSPSTDTEAFF. CDR3 DNA: TGTGCCAGCTCACCATCGACAGACACTGAAGCTTTCTTT.